The rows below give T cell receptor beta chains drawn from one sample of a study of CD8+ T cells in alopecia areata. TCRdb's copy holds only in-frame clones and misses some; the assay was immunoSEQ multiplex PCR. The sample lists almost 250,000 clones; 65% to 70% were seen once. The sample consisted of CD4+ T cells sorted from blood, taken at week 0. Every receptor here comes from a human donor with alopecia areata. Each CDR3 is given with its conserved first and last residue. D genes are given only for firm matches. Clone sizes are given selectively: once, few, many, or a class where the clone is expanded.

D gene	V gene	clone size	J gene	CDR3 DNA	CDR3 protein
.	TRBV29-1	.	TRBJ1-1	TGCAGCGCCCTAGGGGGGAGAGCTTTCTTT	CSALGGRAFF
.	TRBV5-6	.	TRBJ1-2	TGTGCCAGCAGCTCGGACACGGTCTATGGCTACACCTTC	CASSSDTVYGYTF
.	TRBV11-2	.	TRBJ2-5	TGTGCCAGCAGCCTGTTACAAGAGACCCAGTACTTC	CASSLLQETQYF
TRBD2	TRBV4-3	.	TRBJ2-1	TGCGCCAGCAGTCTAGCGGGGGGGCCGCATGAGCAGTTCTTC	CASSLAGGPHEQFF
.	TRBV15	.	TRBJ1-2	TGTGCCACCAGCAGAGATCTCGGGCAGGGGATCTATGGCTACACCTTC	CATSRDLGQGIYGYTF
.	TRBV4-2	few	TRBJ2-7	TGTGCCAGCAGCCGCTCTCAGAAAAGCGGCCATCGCTACGAGCAGTACTTC	CASSRSQKSGHRYEQYF
TRBD1	TRBV29-1	few	TRBJ1-1	TGCAGCGTTCCGGACAGGGGGCCGAGGTCCACTGAAGCTTTCTTT	CSVPDRGPRSTEAFF
.	TRBV7-7	.	TRBJ2-1	TGTGCTAGCAGCTTAGGTCGCTCAGCATACAATGAGCAGTTCTTC	CASSLGRSAYNEQFF
.	TRBV27	.	TRBJ1-2	TGTGCCAGCAGTTTTCAGGGGTCCCTTGGCTACACCTTC	CASSFQGSLGYTF
TRBD1	TRBV5-4	few	TRBJ1-3	TGTGCCAGCAGCTATGGACAGGCCTCTGGAAACACCATATATTTT	CASSYGQASGNTIYF